The entry that follows covers one TCR beta chain sequence. This entry belongs to a study of blood T cell repertoires in COVID-19. Study at large: Sites in the United States, Italy and Spain provided acute and convalescent COVID-19 samples. Sources were T cells, B-cell-depleted T cells, or PBMCs; the material itself was cDNA or gDNA.

With V trimmed by 0 bases and J by 8 bases, 8 bases remained unmatched. The length of the CDR3 is 17 residues. The germline V gene has CDR1 SEHNR and CDR2 FQNEAQ (reference sequence). Per the original methods: Nucleated cell counts were estimated from reference gene primer amplification. TCRdb's copy holds only in-frame clones and misses some; the assay was immunoSEQ multiplex PCR. V, J and clone size were drawn from that table, and D and trimming were deduced from the DNA. The sample has approximately 140,000 clones, around 87% seen once; the top ten hold roughly 4%. The rearrangement uses TRBV7-9 and TRBJ2-1, with 12 bases identical to TRBD2. The sequence was obtained from a middle-aged woman with acute or convalescent COVID-19. The specimen was peripheral blood. The CDR3: CASSLALAGGPVDEQFF. Written as DNA, the CDR3 is TGTGCCAGCAGCTTAGCCCTAGCGGGGGGGCCAGTCGATGAGCAGTTCTTC.